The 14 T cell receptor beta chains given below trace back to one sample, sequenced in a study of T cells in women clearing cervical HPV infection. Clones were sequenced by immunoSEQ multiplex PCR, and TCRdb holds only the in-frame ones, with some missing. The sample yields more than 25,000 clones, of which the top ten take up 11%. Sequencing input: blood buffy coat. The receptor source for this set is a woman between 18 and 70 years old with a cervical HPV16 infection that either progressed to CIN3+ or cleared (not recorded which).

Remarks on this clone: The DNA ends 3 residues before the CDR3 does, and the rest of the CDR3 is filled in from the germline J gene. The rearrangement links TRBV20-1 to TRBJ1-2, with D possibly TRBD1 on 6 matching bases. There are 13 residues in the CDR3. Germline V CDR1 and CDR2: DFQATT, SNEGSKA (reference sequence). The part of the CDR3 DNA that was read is TGCAGTGCTACGAAGGCGGGGGCAGAGACC. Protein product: CSATKAGAET. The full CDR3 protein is CSATKAGAETYTF.

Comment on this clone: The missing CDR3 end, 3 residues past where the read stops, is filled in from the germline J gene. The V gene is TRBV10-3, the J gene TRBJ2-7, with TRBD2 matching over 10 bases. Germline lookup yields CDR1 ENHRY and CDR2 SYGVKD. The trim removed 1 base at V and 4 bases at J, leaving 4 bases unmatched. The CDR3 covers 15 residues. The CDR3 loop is CAISEFASGGYEQYF. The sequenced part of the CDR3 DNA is TGTGCCATCAGTGAGTTCGCTAGCGGGGGATACGAG.

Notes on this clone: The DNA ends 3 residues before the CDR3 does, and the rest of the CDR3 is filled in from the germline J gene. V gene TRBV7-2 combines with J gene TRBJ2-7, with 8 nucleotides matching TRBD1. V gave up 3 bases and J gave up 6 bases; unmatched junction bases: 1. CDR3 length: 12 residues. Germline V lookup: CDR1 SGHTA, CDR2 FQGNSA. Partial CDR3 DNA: TGTGCCAGCAGCTTCAGGGGGCGCGAG. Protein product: CASSFRGRE. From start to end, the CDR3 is CASSFRGREQYF.

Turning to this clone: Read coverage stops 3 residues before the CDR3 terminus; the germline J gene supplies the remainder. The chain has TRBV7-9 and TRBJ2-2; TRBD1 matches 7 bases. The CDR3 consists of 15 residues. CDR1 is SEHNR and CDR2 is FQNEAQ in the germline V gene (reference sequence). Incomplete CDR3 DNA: TGTGCCAGCAGCCCTTCGACAGGGATATTCGAAAAG. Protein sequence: CASSPSTGIFEK. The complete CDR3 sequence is CASSPSTGIFEKLFF.

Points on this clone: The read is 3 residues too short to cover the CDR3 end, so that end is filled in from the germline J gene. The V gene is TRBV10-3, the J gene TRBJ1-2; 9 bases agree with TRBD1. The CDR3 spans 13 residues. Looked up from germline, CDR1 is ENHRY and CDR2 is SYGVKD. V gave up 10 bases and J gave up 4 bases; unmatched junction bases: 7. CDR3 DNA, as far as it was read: TGTGCCACGAGGACAGGGGTGAGCTATGGC. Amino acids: CATRTGVSYG. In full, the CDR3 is CATRTGVSYGYTF.

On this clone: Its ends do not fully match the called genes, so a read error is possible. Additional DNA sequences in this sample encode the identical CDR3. The DNA read from the CDR3 is TGTGCCAGCAGCGTACAGGGAGGCGGAAACACT. Translated: CASSVQGGGNT. From start to end, the CDR3 is CASSVQGGGNTIYF. The genes are TRBV7-2 and TRBJ1-3, with a possible D match to TRBD1 (6 bases). The read ends 3 residues before the CDR3 terminus; that terminus is restored from the germline J gene. The CDR3 runs 14 residues. Germline V gene lookup returns CDR1 SGHTA and CDR2 FQGNSA.

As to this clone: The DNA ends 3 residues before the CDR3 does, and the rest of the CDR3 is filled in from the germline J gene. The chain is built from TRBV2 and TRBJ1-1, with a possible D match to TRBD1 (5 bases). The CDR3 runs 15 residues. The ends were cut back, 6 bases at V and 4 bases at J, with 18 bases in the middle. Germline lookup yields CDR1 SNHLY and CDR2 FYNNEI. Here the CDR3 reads CASSLDSAGGTEAFF. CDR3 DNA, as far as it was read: TGTGCCAGCAGCCTTGACAGTGCCGGGGGCACTGAA.

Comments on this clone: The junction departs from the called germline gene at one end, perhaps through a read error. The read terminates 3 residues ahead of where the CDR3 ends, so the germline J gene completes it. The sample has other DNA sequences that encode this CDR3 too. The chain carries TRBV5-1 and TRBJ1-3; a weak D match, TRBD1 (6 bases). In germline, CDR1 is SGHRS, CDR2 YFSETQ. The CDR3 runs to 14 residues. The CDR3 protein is CASSPDSLGNTIYF. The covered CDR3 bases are TGCGCCAGCAGCCCGGACAGCCTCGGAAACACG.

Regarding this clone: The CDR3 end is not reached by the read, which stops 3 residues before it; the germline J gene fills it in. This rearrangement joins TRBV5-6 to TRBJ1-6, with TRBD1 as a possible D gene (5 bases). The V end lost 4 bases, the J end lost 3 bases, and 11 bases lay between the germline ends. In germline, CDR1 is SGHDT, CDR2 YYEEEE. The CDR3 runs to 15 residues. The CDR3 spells CASSTIDSYNSPLHF. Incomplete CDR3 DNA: TGTGCCAGCAGCACAATAGACAGCTATAATTCACCC.

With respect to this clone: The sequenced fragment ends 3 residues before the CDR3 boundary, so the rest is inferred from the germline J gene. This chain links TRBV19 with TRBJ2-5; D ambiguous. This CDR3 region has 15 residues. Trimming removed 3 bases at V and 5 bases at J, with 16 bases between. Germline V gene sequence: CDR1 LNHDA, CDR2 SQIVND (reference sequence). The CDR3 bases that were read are TGTGCCAGTAGTATTTTGGCGGCGTCCTTGGAGACC. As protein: CASSILAASLET. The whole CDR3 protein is CASSILAASLETQYF.

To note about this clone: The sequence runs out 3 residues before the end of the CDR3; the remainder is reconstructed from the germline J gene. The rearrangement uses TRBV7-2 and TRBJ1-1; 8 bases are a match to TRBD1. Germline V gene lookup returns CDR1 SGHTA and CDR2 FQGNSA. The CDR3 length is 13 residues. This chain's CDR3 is CASSSRTGRAAFF. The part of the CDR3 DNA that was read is TGTGCCAGCAGCTCCCGGACAGGGAGGGCA.

The CDR3 bases that were read are TGTGCCAGCAGTGCAGGGTTTAACTATGGC. As protein: CASSAGFNYG. The entire CDR3 is CASSAGFNYGYTF. J is TRBJ1-2 and V is TRBV6-4; possible D gene TRBD1, 5 bases. With the read ending 3 residues before the CDR3 end, the germline J gene is used to fill in that end. Germline loops: CDR1 MRHNA, CDR2 SNTAGT. The CDR3 has 13 residues. V was cut by 4 bases and J by 1 base, with 7 bases left in between.

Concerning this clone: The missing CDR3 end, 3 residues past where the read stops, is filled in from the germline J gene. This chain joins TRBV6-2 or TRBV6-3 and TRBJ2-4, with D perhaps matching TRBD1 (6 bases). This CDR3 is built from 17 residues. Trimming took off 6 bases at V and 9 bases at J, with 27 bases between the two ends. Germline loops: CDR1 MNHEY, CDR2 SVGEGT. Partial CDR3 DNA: TGTGCCAGCAGCCACCCCTGGGGGCAGGGGCTGAGGATCATT. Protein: CASSHPWGQGLRII. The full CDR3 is CASSHPWGQGLRIIQYF.

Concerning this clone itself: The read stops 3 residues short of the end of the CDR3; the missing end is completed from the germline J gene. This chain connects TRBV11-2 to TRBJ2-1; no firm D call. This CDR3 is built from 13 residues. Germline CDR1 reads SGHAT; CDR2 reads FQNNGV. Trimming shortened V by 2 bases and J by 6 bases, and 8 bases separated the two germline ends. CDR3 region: CASSLRAFNEQFF. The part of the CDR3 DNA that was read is TGTGCCAGCAGCTTACGAGCTTTCAATGAG.